This T cell receptor (beta chain) was profiled in a study of T cell clonotyping in hematopoietic cell transplantation. The assay was immunoSEQ multiplex PCR, and TCRdb's table has in-frame clones only and misses some. The sample carries over 10,000 clones, over 75% recorded once. Germline CDR1 and CDR2: MRHNA and SNTAGT. With 2 bases clipped from V and 1 base from J, the junction kept 2 bases outside the gene matches. CDR3 length equals 15 residues. Source material: peripheral blood mononuclear cells. This sequence originates from a man younger than 40 in good health. Some clones in this sample may be carry-over from other donors' samples. The chain has TRBV6-4 and TRBJ2-3, with TRBD1 matching 8 bases. The CDR3 nucleotides are TGTGCCAGCAGTGACAACAGGGGGGGCACAGATACGCAGTATTTT. It is translated as CASSDNRGGTDTQYF.